Given below is one T cell receptor (delta chain) in context. No cognate antigen has been identified for it. A single base is all that separates this from a far larger clone, so a read error is likely. The method was PCR. Sequencing instrument: Illumina MiSeq. For TCRdb, the public reads were processed anew by CATT, and duplicate DNA sequences were folded into one row. The sample table lists over 1,100 delta-chain clones, 40% to 50% of them with a count of one. Roughly 5% of the sample is held by the ten biggest clonotypes. These data are taken from a study of human gamma delta and Vdelta1 T cells listed by TCRdb under 2018. Background on the whole study: The study examined Delta One T cells, which are Vd1+ gamma-delta T cells, as cytotoxic effectors against acute myeloid leukemia.

For CDR1 and CDR2, the germline V gene lists TSWWSYY and QGS. V is clipped by 1 base and J by 0 bases, and the sequence between their germline boundaries is 21 bases long. From cysteine to phenylalanine, the CDR3 is 19 amino acids long. This entry keeps only the CDR3 DNA: 57 bases, framed from base 1. The chain is made from TRDV1 and TRDJ1; the D gene lacks a confident call. The receptor was isolated from a human donor in good health. Sequenced material: Vdelta1 gamma-delta T cells from blood. Explained via the paper, the cell subset or site label denotes: Vd1+ T cells from peripheral blood. CDR3 sequence: CALGEPHVVYLPYTDKLIF. The sequence in DNA is TGTGCTCTTGGGGAACCTCACGTGGTATACTTACCGTACACCGATAAACTCATCTTT.